The entry below gives a single TCR beta chain sequence along with its context. Its antigen is undetermined. TCRdb reprocessed the reads via MiXCR and lists one record per CDR3 protein. The table lists some 220,000 distinct CDR3 sequences, roughly 34% of them singletons. The data originate from a study of T cell repertoires in cytomegalovirus infection. Overall study: It was the public TCR beta signatures that indicated both CMV infection and matching HLA type.

V was trimmed by 0 bases and J by 6 bases, leaving 13 bases between them. CDR1 is SGHDN and CDR2 is FVKESK in the germline V gene. The CDR3 covers 15 residues. The sample consisted of CD8+ T cells from cultured PBMCs, taken from culture after CMV antigen stimulation. The chain joins TRBV14 to TRBJ2-3; D is possibly TRBD2 (5 bases). The origin of this receptor is a human donor in good health (CMV status not recorded). Some clones in this sample may be carry-over from other donors' samples. CDR3 nucleotides: TGTGCCAGCAGCCAAGAGGAAGCGGCCCTTGATACGCAGTATTTT. Its translation is CASSQEEAALDTQYF.